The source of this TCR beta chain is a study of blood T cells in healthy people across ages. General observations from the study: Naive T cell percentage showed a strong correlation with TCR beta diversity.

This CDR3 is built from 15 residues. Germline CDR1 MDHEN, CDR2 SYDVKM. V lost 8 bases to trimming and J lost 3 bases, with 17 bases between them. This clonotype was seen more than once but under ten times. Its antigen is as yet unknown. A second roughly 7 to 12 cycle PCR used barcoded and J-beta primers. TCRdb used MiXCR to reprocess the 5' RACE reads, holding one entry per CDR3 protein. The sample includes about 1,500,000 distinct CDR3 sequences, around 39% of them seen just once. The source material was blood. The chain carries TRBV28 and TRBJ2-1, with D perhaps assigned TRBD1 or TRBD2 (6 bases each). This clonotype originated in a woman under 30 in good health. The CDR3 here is CASQPWGASYNEQFF. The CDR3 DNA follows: TGTGCCAGCCAACCCTGGGGGGCCAGCTACAATGAGCAGTTCTTC.